This entry concerns a single TCR beta chain. Its antigen is as yet unknown. This entry is derived from a study of T cell responses to AZD1222 COVID-19 vaccine. Study-wide points: Nearly half of unique spike-specific TCRs reportedly avoided B.1.351 and B.1.1.7 mutated regions. Just a handful of people given AZD1222 tested seropositive at baseline. The breadth and depth of Spike-specific TCRs increased once two AZD1222 doses had been given. The donors showed a predominance of white British ancestry and of females, with possible underestimation of clonal diversity.

The germline V and J ends were trimmed by 8 bases and 5 bases, with 15 bases remaining between them. This CDR3 is built from 14 residues. Germline CDR1 is SGHNT and CDR2 is YENEEA. Generated by immunoSEQ multiplex PCR, the TCRdb table keeps only in-frame clones and is missing some. The data hold approximately 150,000 clones, with around 90% observed a single time. The sequencing here drew on peripheral blood, taken on day 0 of AZD1222 vaccination. The chain employs TRBV11-3 and TRBJ2-2; D is perhaps TRBD1 (5 bases). This clonotype was sampled from an adult in good health. For the CDR3, the DNA is TGTGCCAGCGCCATAGACAGCATTACCGGGGAGCTGTTTTTT. Protein sequence: CASAIDSITGELFF.